This TCR beta chain was sequenced in a study of CD8 T cells in ankylosing spondylitis. Germline loops: CDR1 LNHDA, CDR2 SQIVND (reference sequence). The CDR3 totals 13 residues. V was shortened by 7 bases and J by 5 bases, with 12 bases between the two germline ends. A few counts support this clonotype. The authors made TCR beta libraries by quantitative 5'-RACE with molecular barcodes. MiXCR, applied by TCRdb to the 5' RACE reads, yields one record per CDR3 protein. The table records tens of thousands of distinct CDR3 sequences, 6.2% of them present only once. The chain is built from TRBV19 and TRBJ2-1; tentative D call: TRBD2 (5 bases). The sample consisted of synovial fluid, either unsorted or a sorted T cell fraction (not recorded which). This sequence was found in a male donor with ankylosing spondylitis. In DNA, the CDR3 is TGTGCCAGTACCCCCGAGGGCGACAATGAGCAGTTCTTC. This gives the protein CASTPEGDNEQFF.